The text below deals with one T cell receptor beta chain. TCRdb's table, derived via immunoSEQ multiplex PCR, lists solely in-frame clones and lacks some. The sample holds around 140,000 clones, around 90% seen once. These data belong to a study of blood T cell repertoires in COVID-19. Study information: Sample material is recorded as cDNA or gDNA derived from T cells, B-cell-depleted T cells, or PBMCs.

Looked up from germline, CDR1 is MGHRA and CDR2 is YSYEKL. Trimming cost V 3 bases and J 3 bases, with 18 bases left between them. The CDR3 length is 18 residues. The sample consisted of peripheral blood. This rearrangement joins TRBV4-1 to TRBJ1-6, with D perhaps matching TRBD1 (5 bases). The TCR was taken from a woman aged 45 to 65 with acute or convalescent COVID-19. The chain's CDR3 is CASSHRMGQTLYNSPLHF. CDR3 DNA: TGCGCCAGCAGCCATCGAATGGGGCAAACCCTCTATAATTCACCCCTCCACTTT.